This T cell receptor beta chain was documented in a study of vaccination effects on CD4 cells after COVID-19. Study-wide findings and caveats: Early post-infection timepoints were absent, and convalescent patients were few. The study found that only 1 of 255 vaccine-induced clones from healthy vaccinees cross-reacted with common cold coronaviruses.

Measured with immunoSEQ multiplex PCR; TCRdb has only the in-frame clones, and not every one. The top ten clones hold about 2.3% of a sample with 72,000 or so clones, about 74% of them seen once. Upon completion of under eleven days in culture, CD4+ T cells were isolated. Every participant took two doses of the BNT162b2 or mRNA-1273 vaccine. The authors replaced half the medium with IL-2 medium on days 3 and 7. This clone was seen only once. What it binds is not known. The CDR3 consists of 14 residues. V shed 5 bases and J shed 3 bases, with 13 bases lying between them. Germline values: CDR1 LNHDA, CDR2 SQIVND (reference sequence).

The sample was CD4+ T cells from PBMCs cultured without peptide, taken after COVID-19 vaccination. The sequence was collected from a human donor who received a COVID-19 vaccine. This chain uses TRBV19 with TRBJ2-5; D might be TRBD1 (6 bases). The CDR3 reads CASSSTGREETQYF. For the CDR3, the DNA is TGTGCCAGTAGTTCTACAGGGCGGGAAGAGACCCAGTACTTC. Full variable domain (remainder filled in from reference TRBV19 and TRBJ2-5): DGGITQSPKYLFRKEGQNVTLSCEQNLNHDAMYWYRQDPGQGLRLIYYSQIVNDFQKGDIAEGYSVSREKKESFPLTVTSAQKNPTAFYLCASSSTGREETQYFGPGTRLLVL.